This T cell receptor (beta chain) was sequenced during a study of tumor-infiltrating lymphocytes in oesophageal squamous cell carcinoma. CDR1 SGHTA and CDR2 FQGNSA come from the germline V gene. The CDR3 is 13 amino acids. One entry per CDR3 protein results from TCRdb running MiXCR on the PCR reads. The sample carries fewer than 25,000 distinct CDR3 sequences, approximately 37% recorded once. This chain connects TRBV7-2 to TRBJ2-3; D gene ambiguous. Matching the DNA end better, TRBJ2-7 makes the J call doubtful. The source material was esophageal tumor tissue. This receptor was taken from a female donor with esophageal squamous cell carcinoma. Here the CDR3 reads CASSLVTIAEQYF. The CDR3 bases are TGTGCCAGCAGCTTGGTGACAATAGCCGAGCAGTACTTC.